The 18 T cell receptor beta chains below all came from one sample that was sequenced in a study of T cells in Graves' hyperthyroidism and ophthalmopathy. Authors of the study amplified TCR beta CDR3 regions from RNA transcripts. During a first-round RT-PCR of the TCR CDR3, the HTBI primer set was used. TCRdb reprocessed the multiplex PCR reads with MiXCR, giving one entry per CDR3 protein. The table has about 600,000 distinct CDR3 sequences, approximately 14% seen once. Sequences were obtained from blood. These receptors all come from a woman aged 18-29 years with Graves' ophthalmopathy.

This clonotype was detected many times. The J gene is TRBJ2-7, the V gene TRBV20-1, with D perhaps matching TRBD2 (6 bases). This CDR3 region has 15 residues. The V gene lost 4 bases and the J gene lost 0 bases, with 16 bases spanning the gap. Germline-derived CDR1 and CDR2 are DFQATT and SNEGSKA (reference sequence). The CDR3 spells CSAMNPGSGSYEQYF. DNA for the CDR3: TGCAGTGCTATGAACCCCGGGAGTGGCTCCTACGAGCAGTACTTC.

This clonotype has ten or more counts. The chain recombines TRBV28 with TRBJ2-7; 8 bases line up with TRBD2. CDR1 and CDR2 from the germline V gene are MDHEN and SYDVKM. Trimming took 5 bases from V and 7 from J; bases not matched to a gene: 7. The CDR3 totals 13 residues. The chain's CDR3 is CASSPPGGREQYF. DNA for the CDR3: TGTGCCAGCAGTCCGCCGGGGGGGAGGGAGCAGTACTTC.

This clonotype was seen many times. The rearrangement uses TRBV28 and TRBJ2-1, with D possibly being TRBD1 or TRBD2 (5 bases each). The germline gives CDR1 MDHEN, CDR2 SYDVKM. The CDR3 is 12 amino acids. V shed 5 bases and J shed 6 bases, with 8 bases lying between them. The CDR3 DNA follows: TGTGCCAGCAGTATGGGACCCAATGAGCAGTTCTTC. Encoded protein: CASSMGPNEQFF.

This clonotype turned up a few times. V is TRBV6-5 and J is TRBJ1-2; D gene unclear. The CDR3 loop spans 12 amino acids. Germline V gene sequence: CDR1 MNHEY, CDR2 SVGAGI. V dropped 0 bases and J dropped 8 bases, with 7 bases sitting between them. CDR3 protein: CASSYSDRGYTF. Here the CDR3 DNA reads TGTGCCAGCAGTTACTCTGATCGCGGCTACACCTTC.

In this sample, this clonotype turned up many times. CDR3: CSAEYRERYEQYF. CDR3 sequence (DNA): TGCAGTGCTGAGTACCGGGAGAGGTACGAGCAGTACTTC. V usage is TRBV20-1 and J usage is TRBJ2-7; possible D gene TRBD2, 6 bases. The CDR3 spans 13 residues. Per the germline V gene, CDR1 is DFQATT and CDR2 is SNEGSKA (reference sequence). Trimming took 5 bases from V and 4 from J, leaving 15 bases between them.

This clonotype was seen repeatedly, ten times or more. The chain recombines TRBV27 with TRBJ2-7; TRBD2 agrees at 7 bases. CDR1 MNHEY and CDR2 SMNVEV come from the germline V gene (reference sequence). This CDR3 contains 13 residues. V shed 3 bases, J shed 3 bases, and the junction held 2 bases outside the gene matches. This CDR3 is CASSFRGDYEQYF. Written as DNA, the CDR3 is TGTGCCAGCAGTTTTCGGGGGGACTACGAGCAGTACTTC.

At least ten counts were recorded for this clonotype. The chain is built from TRBV9 and TRBJ2-3, with 12 bases that match TRBD2. Germline trimming cut 0 bases from V and 5 bases from J; bases unmatched to any gene: 4. Germline V gene data show CDR1 as SGDLS and CDR2 as YYNGEE. The length of the CDR3 is 16 residues. The CDR3 DNA is TGTGCCAGCAGCGTAGGACAACTAGCGGGAGGAGATACGCAGTATTTT. This translates into CASSVGQLAGGDTQYF.

This clonotype was observed many times. The V and J genes are TRBV7-2 and TRBJ2-7, with D possibly being TRBD1 (8 bases). The germline V and J ends were trimmed by 6 bases and 1 base, with 16 bases remaining between them. Germline CDR1 SGHTA, CDR2 FQGNSA. The CDR3 length is 15 residues. The CDR3 spells CASRRTGGVSYEQYF. DNA of the CDR3: TGTGCCAGCAGAAGAACAGGGGGGGTTTCCTACGAGCAGTACTTC.

This clonotype occurred many times. The CDR3: CASSYGSGTGRYEQYF. CDR3 nucleotide sequence: TGTGCCAGCAGTTACGGTTCCGGGACAGGGAGATACGAGCAGTACTTC. This sequence joins TRBV7-9 and TRBJ2-7; 9 nucleotides line up with TRBD1. The CDR3 sequence is 16 residues long. Germline values: CDR1 SEHNR, CDR2 FQNEAQ (reference sequence). With V trimmed by 6 bases and J by 4 bases, 13 bases remained unmatched.

This clonotype has at least ten counts. This chain joins TRBV20-1 and TRBJ2-3; TRBD2 matches 13 bases. This CDR3 has 15 amino acids. V trimming: 1 base; J trimming: 4 bases; junction bases outside the gene matches: 2. Germline V CDR1 and CDR2: DFQATT, SNEGSKA (reference sequence). CDR3 sequence (DNA): TGCAGTGCTAGAGGGACTAGCGGGAGAGCAGATACGCAGTATTTT. It specifies CSARGTSGRADTQYF.

In its sample, this clonotype was seen a few times. CDR3 DNA sequence: TGCGCCAGCAGCCCCACCGGGGACACAACCACTGAAGCTTTCTTT. It encodes CASSPTGDTTTEAFF. This chain uses TRBV4-1 with TRBJ1-1; tentatively, D is TRBD1 (6 bases). In germline, CDR1 is MGHRA, CDR2 YSYEKL. V lost 4 bases to trimming and J lost 4 bases, with 16 bases between them. The CDR3 covers 15 residues.

This clonotype was observed at least ten times. The chain has TRBV12-3 or TRBV12-4 and TRBJ2-7; 11 positions agree with TRBD1. After removal of 7 bases from V and 1 base from J, the junction contained 6 bases not matched to a gene. The CDR3 spans 15 residues. The CDR3 nucleotides are TGTGCCAGCACCCCGGGACAGGGGGAATCCTACGAGCAGTACTTC. Translation: CASTPGQGESYEQYF.

This clonotype was observed at least ten times. This sequence joins TRBV6-1 and TRBJ2-7, with D unclear. Germline V gene sequence: CDR1 MNHNS, CDR2 SASEGT. The CDR3 is 14 residues long. Trimming shortened V by 4 bases and J by 7 bases, and 17 bases separated the two germline ends. CDR3 bases: TGTGCCAGCAGTGTAGGGTCTCGATATGGGGAGCAGTACTTC. This sequence encodes CASSVGSRYGEQYF.

At least ten counts were recorded for this clonotype. The rearrangement links TRBV27 to TRBJ2-7; D not resolved. V was clipped by 7 bases and J by 0 bases, with 13 bases between them. CDR1 and CDR2 (germline): MNHEY, SMNVEV (reference sequence). This CDR3 is built from 14 residues. The CDR3 DNA sequence: TGTGCCAGCACTTCATTTTCCAGCTCCTACGAGCAGTACTTC. Translated, it gives CASTSFSSSYEQYF.

The gene calls are TRBV5-1 and TRBJ1-5; no reliable D call. CDR1 SGHRS and CDR2 YFSETQ come from the germline V gene. The CDR3 is 16 amino acids. V was pared by 5 bases and J by 0 bases, with 15 bases between. CDR3 in amino acids: CASRFTVGDSNQPQHF. The DNA for the CDR3 is TGCGCCAGCAGATTCACAGTTGGAGATAGCAATCAGCCCCAGCATTTT.

This clonotype has only one observation. This chain links TRBV4-1 with TRBJ2-1, with 7 bases identical to TRBD1. CDR1 and CDR2 from the germline V gene are MGHRA and YSYEKL. This CDR3 has 16 residues. The junction had 8 bases not matched to a gene; V was cut back by 0 bases and J by 6 bases. CDR3 DNA sequence: TGCGCCAGCAGCCAAGATCCGATTAGGGGGCGCAATGAGCAGTTCTTC. Encoded protein: CASSQDPIRGRNEQFF.

This clonotype was observed at least ten times. The chain combines TRBV5-1 with TRBJ2-1, with 8 bases identical to TRBD2. CDR3 length: 17 residues. The V segment lost 1 base and the J segment 1 base; nucleotides outside the gene matches: 7. Per germline, CDR1 SGHRS and CDR2 YFSETQ. The CDR3 spells CASSLTPGTRSYNEQFF. The CDR3 nucleotides read TGCGCCAGCAGCTTGACCCCCGGGACTAGATCCTACAATGAGCAGTTCTTC.

This clonotype occurred many times. The chain uses TRBV28 and TRBJ2-5; D not certain. Germline CDR1 and CDR2: MDHEN and SYDVKM. Trimming took 6 bases from V and 2 from J, leaving 10 bases between them. The CDR3 runs 13 residues. The chain's CDR3 is CASRSTPQETQYF. CDR3 bases: TGTGCCAGCAGAAGCACCCCTCAAGAGACCCAGTACTTC. Drawing the rest from reference TRBV28 and TRBJ2-5, the complete variable domain is DVKVTQSSRYLVKRTGEKVFLECVQDMDHENMFWYRQDPGLGLRLIYFSYDVKMKEKGDIPEGYSVSREKKERFSLILESASTNQTSMYLCASRSTPQETQYFGPGTRLLVL.